Here is one T cell receptor (beta chain) with its context. What it recognizes is unknown. TCR beta VDJ and CDR3 profiles were obtained from a genomic DNA template. TCRdb recomputed calls from the reads with MiXCR, one row per CDR3 protein. The sample has around 500,000 distinct CDR3 sequences; roughly a third are singletons. The data were obtained in a study of CD8+CD57+ T cells in acquired aplastic anemia. About the study: Sorted CD4+ plus CD8+ cells gave DNA averaging 3.2 ug.

Germline V gives CDR1 LNHDA, CDR2 SQIVND (reference sequence). This CDR3 region has 11 residues. Whole-study results and caveats: Patients and controls shared nearly 30 CD8+ CDR3 sequences, which appeared highly expressed in patients and within their immunodominant clones.

Only patients with CD8+CD57+ cell expansion on flow cytometry were chosen for sequencing. Sampling of blood occurred while the patients had still received no therapy. This chain joins TRBV19 and TRBJ2-7; D unclear. Material for sequencing was sorted CD4+, CD8+, or CD8+CD57+ T cells (not recorded which) from PBMCs. This receptor was identified in a human donor with aplastic anemia. The CDR3, as DNA: TGTGCTAGATACTTAACCTACGAGCAGTACTTC. This sequence encodes CARYLTYEQYF.